This T cell receptor beta chain was sequenced in a study of T cell changes during pregnancy in multiple sclerosis. Germline-derived CDR1 and CDR2 are SGHKS and YYEKEE (reference sequence). The CDR3 covers 13 residues. V was cut by 0 bases and J by 1 base, with 4 bases left in between. The repertoire was sequenced with immunoSEQ multiplex PCR; TCRdb's copy has only in-frame clones and lacks some. Of around 50,000 clones in the sample, roughly 90% were seen once. This clonotype was obtained from a female donor with multiple sclerosis, enrolled in a pregnancy study. The specimen was peripheral blood, collected in the first trimester of pregnancy. The chain recombines TRBV5-5 with TRBJ1-1; D remains unclear. In DNA, the CDR3 is TGTGCCAGCAGCTTGGCCAGGAACACTGAAGCTTTCTTT. This sequence encodes CASSLARNTEAFF. The full variable domain, in which reference TRBV5-5 and TRBJ1-1 provide the parts outside the CDR3, is DAGVTQSPTHLIKTRGQQVTLRCSPISGHKSVSWYQQVLGQGPQFIFQYYEKEERGRGNFPDRFSARQFPNYSSELNVNALLLGDSALYLCASSLARNTEAFFGQGTRLTVV.